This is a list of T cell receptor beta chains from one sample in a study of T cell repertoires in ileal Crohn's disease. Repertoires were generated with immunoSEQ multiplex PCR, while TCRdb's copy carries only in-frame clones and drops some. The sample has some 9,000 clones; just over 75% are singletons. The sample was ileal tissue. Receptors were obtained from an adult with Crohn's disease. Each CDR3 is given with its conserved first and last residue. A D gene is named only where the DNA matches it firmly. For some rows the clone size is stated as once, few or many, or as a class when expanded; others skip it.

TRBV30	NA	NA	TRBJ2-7	TGTGCCTGGAGGAGGCCGGGACACAAATCCTCCTACGAGCAGTACTTC	CAWRRPGHKSSYEQYF
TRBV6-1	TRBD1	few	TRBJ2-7	TGTGCCAGCACTCAGACAGGGACCTTCTACGAGCAGTACTTC	CASTQTGTFYEQYF
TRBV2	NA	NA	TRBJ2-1	TGTGCCAGCAGGAGAGAAGACAATGAGCAGTTCTTC	CASRREDNEQFF
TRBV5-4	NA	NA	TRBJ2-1	TGTGCCAGCAGCTTGCTTCCGCGGAGGGGACACAATGAGCAGTTCTTC	CASSLLPRRGHNEQFF
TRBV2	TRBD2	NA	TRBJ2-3	TGTGCCAGCCTCTCAGGACTAGCCCTTCTGACTAGCACAGATACGCAGTATTTT	CASLSGLALLTSTDTQYF
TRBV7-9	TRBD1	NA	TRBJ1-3	TGTGCCAGCAGCTTAGAGGGGGCGCAAGGAAACACCATATATTTT	CASSLEGAQGNTIYF
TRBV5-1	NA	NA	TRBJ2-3	TGCGCCAGCAGCCAGCGGATCACCGACACAGATACGCAGTATTTT	CASSQRITDTDTQYF
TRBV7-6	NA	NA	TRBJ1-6	TGTGCCAGCAGCGGCCAGGCGGGTTCCTATAATTCACCCCTCCACTTT	CASSGQAGSYNSPLHF
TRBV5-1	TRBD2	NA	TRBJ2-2	TGCGCCAGCAGCTGGGAACCGGCTAGCGGGGGGGCAAACACCGGGGAGCTGTTTTTT	CASSWEPASGGANTGELFF
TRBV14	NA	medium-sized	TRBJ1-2	TGTGCCAGCAGCCAAGGCGGGTCTGGCTACACCTTC	CASSQGGSGYTF
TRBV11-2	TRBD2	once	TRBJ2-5	TGTGCCAGCAGGGGTCGGGCTAGCGGGAGGAAAGAGACCCAGTACTTC	CASRGRASGRKETQYF
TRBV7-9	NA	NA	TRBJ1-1	TGTGCCAGCAGCAGCAGTGGTGGAATCAGGGGCGGTGAAGCTTTCTTT	CASSSSGGIRGGEAFF
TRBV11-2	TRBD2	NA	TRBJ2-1	TGTGCCAGCAGCTTATCCTCCGTAGCGGGAGGGCCCCATGAGCAGTTCTTC	CASSLSSVAGGPHEQFF
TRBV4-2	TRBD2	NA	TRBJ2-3	TGTGCCAGCAGCCAAGAGGCGGGCGGGAGGACAGATACGCAGTATTTT	CASSQEAGGRTDTQYF
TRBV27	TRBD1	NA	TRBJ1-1	TGTGCCAGCAGTTTAAAAAGGGGGCTGAACACTGAAGCTTTCTTT	CASSLKRGLNTEAFF
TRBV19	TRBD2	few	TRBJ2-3	TGTGCCAGTAGTATGGGTTTTGCGGGGGGGATCACAGATACGCAGTATTTT	CASSMGFAGGITDTQYF
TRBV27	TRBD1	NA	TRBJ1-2	TGTGCCAGCAGTTTTAGGGGACAGACAATTACTAACTATGGCTACACCTTC	CASSFRGQTITNYGYTF
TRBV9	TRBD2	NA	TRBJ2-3	TGTGCCAGCAGCCCCAGGGGATCAGCGGGGGGCGCAGATACGCAGTATTTT	CASSPRGSAGGADTQYF
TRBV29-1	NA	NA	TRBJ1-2	TGCAGCGCGGGGGGGGTCGGGGATGGCTACACCTTC	CSAGGVGDGYTF
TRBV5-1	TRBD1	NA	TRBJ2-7	TGCGCCAGCAGCTTGGCCAAGGGACAGCCAACCTACGAGCAGTACTTC	CASSLAKGQPTYEQYF
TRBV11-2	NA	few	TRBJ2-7	TGTGCCAGCAGCTTAGATGTCCTCGAGCAGTACTTC	CASSLDVLEQYF
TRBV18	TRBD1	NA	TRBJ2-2	TGTGCCAGCTCACCACTCATGGGAGGACAGGGGACCACCGGGGAGCTGTTTTTT	CASSPLMGGQGTTGELFF
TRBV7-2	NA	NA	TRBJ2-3	TGTGCCAGCAGCTTACAAACGGTTACAGATACGCAGTATTTT	CASSLQTVTDTQYF
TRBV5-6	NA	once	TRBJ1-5	TGTGCCAGCAGCTTGGATGCGGGGCCCCAGCATTTT	CASSLDAGPQHF
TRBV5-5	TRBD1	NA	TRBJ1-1	TGTGCCAGCAGCTTAGGGACAGGGGGCACTGAAGCTTTCTTT	CASSLGTGGTEAFF
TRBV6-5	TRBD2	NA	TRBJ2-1	TGTGCCAGCAGTCTTAGGTGGACTAGCAACAATGAGCAGTTCTTC	CASSLRWTSNNEQFF
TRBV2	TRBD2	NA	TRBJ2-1	TGTGCCAGCAGTGGATTAGCGGGGCGGGTCGGTGAGCAGTTCTTC	CASSGLAGRVGEQFF
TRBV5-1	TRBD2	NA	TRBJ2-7	TGCGCCAGCAGCCGCGCAAGCGGGGGCCCATACGAGCAGTACTTC	CASSRASGGPYEQYF
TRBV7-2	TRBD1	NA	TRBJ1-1	TGTGCCAGCAGGGAACAGGGGGGCGGCACTGAAGCTTTCTTT	CASREQGGGTEAFF
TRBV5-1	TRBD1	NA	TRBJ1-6	TGCGCCAGCACCCGAGCAGGGGGCGCGTGGACGAAGGAATCACCCCTCCACTTT	CASTRAGGAWTKESPLHF
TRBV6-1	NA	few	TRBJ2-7	TGTGCCAGCAGCGTCCGAGGCATAGCCTACGAGCAGTACTTC	CASSVRGIAYEQYF
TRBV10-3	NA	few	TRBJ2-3	TGTGCCATCAGTGAGGCGAGGGTATCCACAGATACGCAGTATTTT	CAISEARVSTDTQYF
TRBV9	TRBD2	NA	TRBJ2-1	TGTGCCAGCAGCCCCCGCGGGCTAGCGGGGTTTTCAACCTACAATGAGCAGTTCTTC	CASSPRGLAGFSTYNEQFF